Shown below are 32 T cell receptor beta chains from a single sample sequenced in a study of Ad26.COV2.S vaccination and SARS-CoV-2 variants. Indicated treatment: about 20 received Ad26.COV2.S at low or high dose, single or two shots; about five received placebo; per-sample allocation not given. All samples were drawn on day 63, counting from the first vaccine or placebo injection. Clones were sequenced by immunoSEQ multiplex PCR, and TCRdb holds only the in-frame ones, with some missing. Of over 450,000 clones in the sample, approximately 90% were seen once. This specimen consisted of peripheral blood, obtained in a trial of Ad26.COV2.S vaccine versus placebo. The origin of the receptors is a person aged 18-65 years who received the Ad26.COV2.S COVID-19 vaccine or a placebo.

As for this clone: Other DNA sequences within the sample encode an identical CDR3. The chain joins TRBV18 to TRBJ2-3; 11 bases are shared with TRBD2. V shed 2 bases and J 0 bases; nucleotides not matched to a gene: 1. The V gene's germline CDR1 is KGHSH and CDR2 LQKENI. The CDR3 is 16 amino acids. CDR3 sequence: CASSPGLAGSTDTQYF. CDR3 DNA sequence: TGTGCCAGCTCACCAGGACTAGCGGGTAGCACAGATACGCAGTATTTT.

This chain joins TRBV10-3 and TRBJ1-1; possibly TRBD1 for D (5 bases). This CDR3 region has 14 residues. V lost 6 bases to trimming and J lost 0 bases, with 11 bases between them. The germline V gene encodes CDR1 ENHRY and CDR2 SYGVKD. In DNA, the CDR3 is TGTGCCATCAGGGTAGCAGGGATGAACACTGAAGCTTTCTTT. Amino acids: CAIRVAGMNTEAFF.

This chain connects TRBV5-5 to TRBJ1-1; a possible D gene is TRBD1 (5 bases). The CDR3 contains 16 residues. V lost 3 bases and J lost 4, with 19 bases in between. CDR1 SGHKS and CDR2 YYEKEE come from the germline V gene (reference sequence). CDR3 protein: CASSSLPNPGGTEAFF. As DNA, the CDR3 is TGTGCCAGCAGCTCCCTCCCTAATCCGGGGGGCACTGAAGCTTTCTTT. Combining the CDR3 with reference TRBV5-5 and TRBJ1-1 gives the whole variable domain DAGVTQSPTHLIKTRGQQVTLRCSPISGHKSVSWYQQVLGQGPQFIFQYYEKEERGRGNFPDRFSARQFPNYSSELNVNALLLGDSALYLCASSSLPNPGGTEAFFGQGTRLTVV.

V usage is TRBV4-1 and J usage is TRBJ1-2; D may be TRBD1 (5 bases). This CDR3 has 17 amino acids. The V end lost 0 bases, the J end lost 5 bases, and 19 bases lay between the germline ends. Germline CDR1 MGHRA, CDR2 YSYEKL. CDR3 protein: CASSQEAVKGIGYGYTF. The CDR3 bases are TGCGCCAGCAGCCAAGAAGCGGTGAAGGGGATCGGATATGGCTACACCTTC.

The gene calls are TRBV6-2 or TRBV6-3 and TRBJ2-2; either TRBD1 or TRBD2 may fit D (5 bases each). The CDR3 consists of 16 residues. CDR1 is MNHEY and CDR2 is SVGEGT in the germline V gene. The V and J ends lost 0 bases and 2 bases respectively, with 10 bases between them. CDR3 DNA sequence: TGTGCCAGCAGTTACTCTCGGGACCTCAACACCGGGGAGCTGTTTTTT. Translation: CASSYSRDLNTGELFF.

The V and J genes are TRBV10-3 and TRBJ2-1; 8 nucleotides line up with TRBD2. With 10 bases clipped from V and 3 bases from J, the junction kept 11 bases outside the gene matches. The CDR3 length is 15 residues. Germline assignment: CDR1 ENHRY and CDR2 SYGVKD. DNA of the CDR3: TGTGCCACGGACGAACGGGAGGGCCTCTACAATGAGCAGTTCTTC. It encodes CATDEREGLYNEQFF.

This chain links TRBV7-9 with TRBJ2-2, with TRBD2 matching 11 bases. Germline V CDR1 and CDR2: SEHNR, FQNEAQ (reference sequence). CDR3 size: 18 residues. V shed 5 bases and J 3 bases; nucleotides not matched to a gene: 11. This chain's CDR3 is CASSHPLAGERYTGELFF. In DNA form, the CDR3 reads TGTGCCAGCAGCCATCCACTAGCGGGAGAGCGTTACACCGGGGAGCTGTTTTTT.

The chain links TRBV6-1 to TRBJ2-3; the D call may be TRBD1 or TRBD2 (5 bases each). V gave up 0 bases and J gave up 7 bases, with 14 bases separating them. Germline values: CDR1 MNHNS, CDR2 SASEGT. The CDR3 loop spans 15 amino acids. DNA of the CDR3: TGTGCCAGCAGTGAAGCCTCGGGACGTTCAAATACGCAGTATTTT. Translating it yields CASSEASGRSNTQYF.

This sequence joins TRBV19 and TRBJ2-3, with a tentative D call TRBD1 (6 bases). The CDR3 has 13 residues. Looked up from germline, CDR1 is LNHDA and CDR2 is SQIVND (reference sequence). Trimming stripped 5 bases from V and 6 bases from J, with 12 bases between. The CDR3 loop reads CASSPQGRDTQYF. CDR3 DNA: TGTGCCAGTAGTCCACAGGGTCGGGATACGCAGTATTTT.

This clone has a single count. The chain joins TRBV7-3 to TRBJ2-1; TRBD2 aligns across 7 bases. V lost 4 bases to trimming and J lost 4 bases; unmatched junction nucleotides: 13. This CDR3 comprises 17 residues. Germline V gives CDR1 SGHTA, CDR2 FQGTGA. CDR3 in amino acids: CASSSLQPGRGYNEQFF. Here the CDR3 DNA reads TGTGCCAGCAGCTCTCTTCAGCCAGGGAGGGGATACAATGAGCAGTTCTTC.

V usage is TRBV4-3 and J usage is TRBJ1-4; 7 nucleotides line up with TRBD1. There are 16 residues in the CDR3. Per the germline V gene, CDR1 is LGHNA and CDR2 is YSLEER. Trimming took 1 base from V and 8 from J; bases not matched to a gene: 10. CDR3 in DNA: TGCGCCAGCAGCCAAGGTGGGACAGAAGTGTTAGAAAAACTGTTTTTT. Translated, it gives CASSQGGTEVLEKLFF.

In its sample, this clone was seen once. V is TRBV13 and J is TRBJ2-3; perhaps D is TRBD1 or TRBD2 (6 bases each). V lost 5 bases and J 2 bases, leaving 20 bases between the germline ends. This CDR3 comprises 17 residues. Per germline, CDR1 PRHDT and CDR2 FYEKMQ (reference sequence). The CDR3 loop is CASSHKGGGTNTDTQYF. As DNA, the CDR3 is TGTGCCAGCAGCCACAAGGGGGGCGGGACAAACACAGATACGCAGTATTTT.

This chain uses TRBV19 with TRBJ2-5; 7 positions agree with TRBD1. This CDR3 spans 15 amino acids. The trim removed 1 base at V and 1 base at J, leaving 3 bases unmatched. The germline V gene encodes CDR1 LNHDA and CDR2 SQIVND (reference sequence). The CDR3 region is CASSIGGTVQETQYF. CDR3 in DNA: TGTGCCAGTAGTATAGGTGGGACAGTCCAAGAGACCCAGTACTTC.

The CDR3 sequence is CASSLRGQGVAEKLFF. CDR3 DNA: TGTGCCAGCAGCTTACGCGGACAGGGGGTGGCTGAAAAACTGTTTTTT. J is TRBJ1-4 and V is TRBV7-2, with 10 bases lining up with TRBD1. J lost 7 bases, V lost 2 bases, and 7 bases had no gene match. This CDR3 has 16 residues. Germline V CDR1 and CDR2: SGHTA, FQGNSA.

The genes are TRBV4-1 and TRBJ2-7, with a weak D call TRBD1 (6 bases). CDR1 is MGHRA and CDR2 is YSYEKL in the germline V gene. V was pared by 0 bases and J by 0 bases, with 12 bases between. The CDR3 has 16 amino acids. The CDR3 protein is CASSQDWGPASYEQYF. DNA of the CDR3: TGCGCCAGCAGCCAAGATTGGGGGCCGGCCTCCTACGAGCAGTACTTC.

The chain combines TRBV28 with TRBJ2-2; 9 bases line up with TRBD2. After removal of 11 bases from V and 7 bases from J, the junction contained 5 bases not matched to a gene. CDR1 is MDHEN, CDR2 SYDVKM, per germline. This CDR3 comprises 12 residues. The CDR3 reads CAGGRAFGELFF. In nucleotides, the CDR3 is TGTGCCGGCGGGAGGGCCTTCGGGGAGCTGTTTTTT.

This clone was seen more than once but under ten times. The chain is built from TRBV3-1 (or the pseudogene TRBV3-2) and TRBJ2-5; unclear D gene. Trimming shortened V by 0 bases and J by 6 bases, and 11 bases separated the two germline ends. The CDR3 extends over 14 amino acids. The germline V gene encodes CDR1 LGHDT and CDR2 YNNKEL (reference sequence). The CDR3 loop reads CASSQDIVIKTQYF. Here the CDR3 DNA reads TGTGCCAGCAGCCAAGATATAGTGATTAAGACCCAGTACTTC.

This chain uses TRBV4-3 with TRBJ2-1, with D maybe TRBD1 (6 bases). Germline loops: CDR1 LGHNA, CDR2 YSLEER. This CDR3 comprises 15 residues. Trimming stripped 4 bases from V and 2 bases from J, with 12 bases between. CDR3 nucleotides: TGCGCCAGCAGCCCGAGTACAGGGACCTACAATGAGCAGTTCTTC. Protein product: CASSPSTGTYNEQFF.

The V call is TRBV14, the J call TRBJ1-3, with TRBD1 identical over 7 bases. V lost 3 bases to trimming and J lost 3 bases; unmatched junction nucleotides: 5. CDR1 and CDR2 from the germline V gene are SGHDN and FVKESK. The CDR3 covers 15 residues. DNA for the CDR3: TGTGCCAGCAGCCAGATGACAGGGCGTGGAAACACCATATATTTT. Its translation: CASSQMTGRGNTIYF. Together with reference TRBV14 and TRBJ1-3, the CDR3 gives the full variable domain: EAGVTQFPSHSVIEKGQTVTLRCDPISGHDNLYWYRRVMGKEIKFLLHFVKESKQDESGMPNNRFLAERTGGTYSTLKVQPAELEDSGVYFCASSQMTGRGNTIYFGEGSWLTVV.

This chain uses TRBV6-2 or TRBV6-3 with TRBJ2-1; the D gene could be TRBD1 or TRBD2 (5 bases each). Germline V lookup: CDR1 MNHEY, CDR2 SVGEGT. The CDR3 extends over 12 amino acids. Trimming cost V 4 bases and J 6 bases, with 7 bases left between them. CDR3 in DNA: TGTGCCAGCAGTTCGAGGGGCAATGAGCAGTTCTTC. This translates into CASSSRGNEQFF.

V gene TRBV2 combines with J gene TRBJ2-7; D not resolved. The CDR3 length is 15 residues. Per germline, CDR1 SNHLY and CDR2 FYNNEI. V lost 6 bases and J lost 0, with 15 bases in between. CDR3 sequence: CASRENGPSSYEQYF. The CDR3 nucleotides read TGTGCCAGCAGGGAAAACGGACCAAGCTCCTACGAGCAGTACTTC.

V is TRBV9 and J is TRBJ2-7; TRBD1 aligns across 7 bases. CDR1 SGDLS and CDR2 YYNGEE come from the germline V gene. The CDR3 runs to 16 residues. J was trimmed by 3 bases and V by 4 bases; bases with no gene match: 13. The CDR3 loop is CASSPGTAQGVYEQYF. The DNA of the CDR3 is TGTGCCAGCAGCCCCGGGACCGCCCAGGGGGTCTACGAGCAGTACTTC.

The J gene is TRBJ2-5, the V gene TRBV2, with D possibly called TRBD1 or TRBD2 (5 bases each). This CDR3 is built from 15 residues. CDR1 and CDR2 from the germline V gene are SNHLY and FYNNEI. Trimming stripped 9 bases from V and 5 bases from J, with 22 bases between. The CDR3 DNA follows: TGTGCCAGTAGGGGTATCGGGGTTTCAGGCGAGACCCAGTACTTC. It codes for CASRGIGVSGETQYF.

The V gene is TRBV2, the J gene TRBJ1-5; D is unclear. CDR3 length: 14 residues. In germline, CDR1 is SNHLY, CDR2 FYNNEI. V was trimmed by 5 bases and J by 3 bases, leaving 11 bases between them. Here the CDR3 DNA reads TGTGCCAGCAGTCAAGTGCTAACCAATCAGCCCCAGCATTTT. It encodes CASSQVLTNQPQHF. The whole variable domain, remainder taken from reference TRBV2 and TRBJ1-5, is EPEVTQTPSHQVTQMGQEVILRCVPISNHLYFYWYRQILGQKVEFLVSFYNNEISEKSEIFDDQFSVERPDGSNFTLKIRSTKLEDSAMYFCASSQVLTNQPQHFGDGTRLSIL.

The chain links TRBV9 to TRBJ1-2, with TRBD1 identical over 7 bases. Germline V gives CDR1 SGDLS, CDR2 YYNGEE. With 1 base clipped from V and 2 bases from J, the junction kept 8 bases outside the gene matches. CDR3 length equals 16 residues. This CDR3 is CASSVPRQGGNYGYTF. The CDR3, as DNA: TGTGCCAGCAGCGTACCCCGACAGGGAGGGAACTATGGCTACACCTTC.

The rearrangement links TRBV12-3 or TRBV12-4 to TRBJ2-1, with no clear D. Trimming took off 7 bases at V and 2 bases at J, with 9 bases between the two ends. The CDR3 length is 13 residues. The CDR3 spells CASIQAPYNEQFF. CDR3 nucleotide sequence: TGTGCCAGCATCCAGGCCCCCTACAATGAGCAGTTCTTC.

The rearrangement links TRBV4-1 to TRBJ2-7; possibly TRBD1 for D (5 bases). The CDR3 is 15 residues long. Trimming took 1 base from V and 3 from J, leaving 13 bases between them. Germline V gives CDR1 MGHRA, CDR2 YSYEKL. CDR3 residues: CASSQGQGPVYEQYF. The CDR3 DNA follows: TGCGCCAGCAGCCAAGGTCAGGGTCCAGTCTACGAGCAGTACTTC.

This rearrangement joins TRBV28 to TRBJ1-5; 9 bases match TRBD1. In germline, CDR1 is MDHEN, CDR2 SYDVKM. CDR3 length equals 17 residues. The V and J ends lost 7 bases and 2 bases, in that order; junction bases with no gene match: 12. The CDR3 protein is CASNPTGGLGGNQPQHF. The CDR3 DNA reads TGTGCCAGCAACCCGACAGGGGGATTGGGGGGCAATCAGCCCCAGCATTTT.

This chain connects TRBV24-1 to TRBJ1-2, with D possibly being TRBD1 (6 bases). This CDR3 has 14 residues. Germline CDR1 and CDR2: KGHDR and SFDVKD. V lost 2 bases to trimming and J lost 1 base, with 7 bases between them. CDR3 bases: TGTGCCACCAGTGATTCAGGGGTTAACTATGGCTACACCTTC. It translates to CATSDSGVNYGYTF.

The chain carries TRBV3-1 (or the pseudogene TRBV3-2) and TRBJ2-4; TRBD1 aligns across 7 bases. Trimming at V came to 2 bases and at J to 3 bases, leaving 13 bases not matched to a gene. CDR1 is LGHDT and CDR2 is YNNKEL in the germline V gene (reference sequence). The CDR3 length is 18 residues. The CDR3 bases are TGTGCCAGCAGCCAATTGGCGAAGACAGGGTTTGACAAAAACATTCAGTACTTC. This gives the protein CASSQLAKTGFDKNIQYF.

This sequence joins TRBV28 and TRBJ2-2; either TRBD1 or TRBD2 may fit D (5 bases each). Germline V lookup: CDR1 MDHEN, CDR2 SYDVKM. V lost 10 bases and J 2 bases, leaving 8 bases between the germline ends. CDR3 length equals 12 residues. CDR3 in amino acids: CATGGNTGELFF. Here the CDR3 DNA reads TGTGCCACTGGGGGTAACACCGGGGAGCTGTTTTTT.

A word on this clone: Other DNA sequences from this sample encode an identical CDR3 as well. The V and J genes are TRBV19 and TRBJ2-7; TRBD2 aligns across 12 bases. CDR3 length: 14 amino acids. Germline loops: CDR1 LNHDA, CDR2 SQIVND (reference sequence). Trimming took 6 bases from V and 2 from J; bases not matched to a gene: 2. As DNA, the CDR3 is TGTGCCAGTAGCCTAGCGGGAGGGCCCTACGAGCAGTACTTC. Translating it yields CASSLAGGPYEQYF.